Listed here are 8 T cell receptor beta chains from one sample, sequenced in a study of human T cells and chemical hapten exposure (dated by TCRdb to the early 2020s). The time point label, as the study defines it: patch test 2, 6 weeks after DPC sensitization. The treatment or condition label here, explained by the study, means: therapeutic diphenylcyclopropenone sensitization with weekly scalp DPC. Library creation used RACE. Sequenced on a NextSeq 500. Starting from the raw public reads, TCRdb applied fastp trimming at Q25, assembled clones with MiXCR and retained in-frame beta chains. Each record represents a unique CDR3 protein, reported with the most common genes and DNA among its rows. The sample includes some 350,000 distinct CDR3 sequences, with roughly 6% observed a single time. The top ten constitute over 5.5% of the sample. Source: whole blood, taken in connection with sensitization to the hapten diphenylcyclopropenone (DPC). These TCRs come from a woman between 18 and 29 years old with alopecia areata. Some clones in this sample may be carry-over from other donors' samples.

This clonotype was recorded many times. The chain couples TRBV7-8 to TRBJ1-5, with a possible D match to TRBD1 (5 bases). Trimming removed 1 base from V and 3 bases from J, with 10 bases in between. The germline gives CDR1 SGHVS, CDR2 FQNEAQ. The CDR3 is 15 residues long. The CDR3 coding sequence is TGTGCCAGCAGCTTAGTGGGGCAGATCAATCAGCCCCAGCATTTT. Encoded protein: CASSLVGQINQPQHF.

This clonotype occurred a few times. J is TRBJ2-4 and V is TRBV4-2; no firm D call. V was pared by 4 bases and J by 1 base, with 17 bases between. The CDR3 runs 17 residues. Germline CDR1 is LGHNA and CDR2 is YNFKEQ. CDR3 nucleotides: TGTGCCAGCAGCCTCCTGCTTGGACCAGACGCCAAAAACATTCAGTACTTC. It codes for CASSLLLGPDAKNIQYF.

This clonotype appeared many times. The genes are TRBV12-3 or TRBV12-4 and TRBJ2-3; 7 nucleotides align to TRBD1. V gave up 5 bases and J gave up 11 bases; unmatched junction bases: 10. CDR3 length: 13 amino acids. DNA of the CDR3: TGTGCCAGCAGTCAAGGGGGCGGACCGCAGCAGTATTTT. It translates to CASSQGGGPQQYF.

This clonotype has at least ten counts. V gene TRBV4-2 combines with J gene TRBJ1-6, with a weak D call TRBD1 (5 bases). Trimming stripped 0 bases from V and 10 bases from J, with 16 bases between. This CDR3 has 16 residues. Germline-derived CDR1 and CDR2 are LGHNA and YNFKEQ. DNA of the CDR3: TGTGCCAGCAGCCAAGAAACCGGGACGGGGAGATCACCCCTCCACTTT. Amino acids: CASSQETGTGRSPLHF.

This clonotype was observed a handful of times. The V call is TRBV28, the J call TRBJ2-7; tentatively, D is TRBD1 or TRBD2 (5 bases each). CDR1 is MDHEN, CDR2 SYDVKM, per germline. The CDR3 consists of 13 residues. V was pared by 7 bases and J by 6 bases, with 16 bases between. CDR3 loop: CASNPGPGSEQYF. CDR3 in DNA: TGTGCCAGCAATCCGGGACCAGGGAGCGAGCAGTACTTC.

The sample holds many counts of this clonotype. The chain's CDR3 is CASSYSSGRTEAFF. The CDR3 region has the DNA TGTGCCAGCAGTTACTCGTCCGGTCGGACTGAAGCTTTCTTT. The chain carries TRBV6-5 and TRBJ1-1, with D unclear. CDR1 and CDR2 (germline): MNHEY, SVGAGI. The ends were cut back, 0 bases at V and 5 bases at J, with 10 bases in the middle. The CDR3 spans 14 residues.

This clonotype appeared a few times. The V gene is TRBV5-6, the J gene TRBJ1-1; no definite D call. Trimming removed 6 bases from V and 10 bases from J, with 19 bases in between. The V gene's germline CDR1 is SGHDT and CDR2 YYEEEE. The CDR3 covers 13 residues. CDR3 sequence reads: CASIKERVMGAFF. In nucleotides, the CDR3 is TGTGCCAGCATCAAGGAACGGGTCATGGGAGCTTTCTTT.

The CDR3 sequence: CASRGSEDTQYF. Written as DNA, the CDR3 is TGTGCCAGCAGAGGTAGCGAGGATACGCAGTATTTT. The V gene is TRBV6-5, the J gene TRBJ2-3; tentatively, D is TRBD2 (5 bases). Trimming took off 6 bases at V and 6 bases at J, with 10 bases between the two ends. The CDR3 extends over 12 amino acids. Germline-derived CDR1 and CDR2 are MNHEY and SVGAGI.